This record looks at one T cell receptor beta chain sequence and its context. The sample belongs to a study of blood T cell repertoires in COVID-19. Study in general: The United States, Italy and Spain supplied acute and convalescent COVID-19 samples. PBMCs, B-cell-depleted T cells, or T cells were the source of the cDNA or gDNA that made up the material.

Some clones are missing from TCRdb's copy, which holds only in-frame ones; the method was immunoSEQ multiplex PCR. The sample holds roughly 350,000 clones; approximately 90% are singletons and the top ten take about 3.9%. The material sequenced was peripheral blood. This clonotype was sampled from a woman in her forties or fifties with active or convalescent COVID-19.

CDR3 sequence: CASSLGSVGALAEDYEQYF. In DNA, the CDR3 is TGCGCCAGCAGCCTTGGATCGGTGGGGGCGCTAGCGGAAGATTACGAGCAGTACTTC. This chain joins TRBV4-3 and TRBJ2-7; TRBD2 might be the D (7 bases). CDR1 and CDR2 from the germline V gene are LGHNA and YSLEER. The CDR3 contains 19 residues. Trimming shortened V by 4 bases and J by 4 bases, and 29 bases separated the two germline ends.